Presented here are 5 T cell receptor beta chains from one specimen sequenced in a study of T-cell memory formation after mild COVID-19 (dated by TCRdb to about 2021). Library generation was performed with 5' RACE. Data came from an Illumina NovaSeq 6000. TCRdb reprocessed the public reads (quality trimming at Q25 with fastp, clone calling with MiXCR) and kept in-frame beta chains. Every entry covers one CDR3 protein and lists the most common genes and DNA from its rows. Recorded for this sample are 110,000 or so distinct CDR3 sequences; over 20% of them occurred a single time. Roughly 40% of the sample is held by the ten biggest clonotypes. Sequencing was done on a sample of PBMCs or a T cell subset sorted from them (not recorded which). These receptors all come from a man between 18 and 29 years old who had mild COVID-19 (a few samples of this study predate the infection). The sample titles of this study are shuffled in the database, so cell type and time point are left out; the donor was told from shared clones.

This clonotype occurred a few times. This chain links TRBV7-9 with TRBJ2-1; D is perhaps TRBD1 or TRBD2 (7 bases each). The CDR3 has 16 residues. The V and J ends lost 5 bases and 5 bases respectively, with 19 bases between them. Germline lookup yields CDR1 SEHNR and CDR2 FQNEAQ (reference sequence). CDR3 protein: CASSPGGLPTNNEQFF. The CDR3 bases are TGTGCCAGCAGCCCAGGGGGACTACCCACCAACAATGAGCAGTTCTTC.

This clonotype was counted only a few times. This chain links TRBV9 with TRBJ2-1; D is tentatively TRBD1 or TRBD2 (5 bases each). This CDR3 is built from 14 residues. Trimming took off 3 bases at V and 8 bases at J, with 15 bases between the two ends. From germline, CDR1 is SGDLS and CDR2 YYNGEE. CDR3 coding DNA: TGTGCCAGCAGCGCCCCACTAGGGGCCGATGAGCAGTTCTTC. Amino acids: CASSAPLGADEQFF.

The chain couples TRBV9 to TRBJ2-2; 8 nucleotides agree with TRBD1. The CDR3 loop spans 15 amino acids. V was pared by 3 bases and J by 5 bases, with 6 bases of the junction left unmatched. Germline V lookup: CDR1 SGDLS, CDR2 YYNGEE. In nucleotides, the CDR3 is TGTGCCAGCAGCGGAGACAGGGGTTGGACCGGGGAGCTGTTTTTT. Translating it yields CASSGDRGWTGELFF.

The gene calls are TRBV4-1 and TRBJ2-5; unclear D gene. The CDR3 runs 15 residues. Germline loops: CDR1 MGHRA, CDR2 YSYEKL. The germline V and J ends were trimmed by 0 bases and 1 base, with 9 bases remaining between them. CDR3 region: CASSQDQLTQETQYF. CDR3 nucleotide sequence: TGCGCCAGCAGCCAAGATCAACTAACCCAAGAGACCCAGTACTTC.

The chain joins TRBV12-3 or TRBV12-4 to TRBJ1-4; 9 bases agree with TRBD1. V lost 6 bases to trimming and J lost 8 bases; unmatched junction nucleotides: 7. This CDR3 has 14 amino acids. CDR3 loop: CASSWTGAGEKLFF. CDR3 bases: TGTGCCAGCAGCTGGACAGGGGCTGGGGAAAAACTGTTTTTT.